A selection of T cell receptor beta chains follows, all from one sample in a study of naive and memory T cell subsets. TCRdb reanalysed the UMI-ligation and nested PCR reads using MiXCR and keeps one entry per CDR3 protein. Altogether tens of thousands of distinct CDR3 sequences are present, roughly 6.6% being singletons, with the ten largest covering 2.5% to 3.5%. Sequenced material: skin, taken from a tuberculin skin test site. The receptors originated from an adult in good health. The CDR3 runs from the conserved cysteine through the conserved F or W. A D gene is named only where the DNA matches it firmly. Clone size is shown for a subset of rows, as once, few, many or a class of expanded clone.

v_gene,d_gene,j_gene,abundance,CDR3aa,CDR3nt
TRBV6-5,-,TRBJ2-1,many,CASSYFDGEQFF,TGTGCCAGCAGTTATTTCGATGGGGAGCAGTTCTTC
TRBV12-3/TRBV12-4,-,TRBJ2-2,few,CASRRTGGPGSCFF,-
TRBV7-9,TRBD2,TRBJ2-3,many,CASSLASTSGRGWSADTQYF,TGTGCCAGCAGCTTAGCGTCGACTAGCGGGCGGGGGTGGAGCGCAGATACGCAGTATTTT
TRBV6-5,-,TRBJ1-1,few,CASSYRSRRNTEAFF,TGTGCCAGCAGTTACAGATCCCGACGTAACACTGAAGCTTTCTTT
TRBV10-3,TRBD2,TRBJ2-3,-,CATEPGGSGTDTQYF,TGTGCCACAGAACCGGGGGGATCGGGCACGGATACGCAGTATTTT
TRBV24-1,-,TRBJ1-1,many,CATGRGISEAFF,TGTGCCACCGGCAGGGGAATCTCTGAAGCTTTCTTT
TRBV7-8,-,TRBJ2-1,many,CASSLARYNEQFF,TGTGCCAGCAGCTTAGCGCGGTACAATGAGCAGTTCTTC
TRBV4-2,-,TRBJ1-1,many,CASSRGSEAFF,TGTGCCAGCAGCCGCGGATCCGAAGCTTTCTTT
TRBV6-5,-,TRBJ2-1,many,CASGVGGAVREQFF,TGTGCCAGCGGGGTTGGGGGGGCGGTGCGTGAGCAGTTCTTC
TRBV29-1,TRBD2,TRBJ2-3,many,CSVAGLAGFSSTDTQYF,TGCAGCGTTGCGGGCCTAGCGGGGTTCTCTAGCACAGATACGCAGTATTTT
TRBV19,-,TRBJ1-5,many,CASSTEQQGTSPQHF,TGTGCCAGTAGTACCGAACAACAGGGCACGTCCCCCCAGCATTTT
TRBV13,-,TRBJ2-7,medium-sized,CASSSPPGFSYEQYF,TGTGCCAGCAGCTCCCCTCCGGGGTTCTCCTACGAGCAGTACTTC
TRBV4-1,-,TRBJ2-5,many,CASSQDEQETQYF,TGCGCCAGCAGCCAGGACGAACAAGAGACCCAGTACTTC
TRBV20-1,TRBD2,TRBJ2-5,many,CSARWPIGGGQETQYF,TGCAGTGCTAGATGGCCTATCGGCGGGGGACAAGAGACCCAGTACTTC
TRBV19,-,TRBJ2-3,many,CASSITHSTDTQYF,TGTGCCAGTAGTATAACCCATAGCACAGATACGCAGTATTTT
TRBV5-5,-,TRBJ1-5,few,CASSLVGGGDQPQHF,TGTGCCAGCAGCTTGGTGGGTGGCGGTGATCAGCCCCAGCATTTT
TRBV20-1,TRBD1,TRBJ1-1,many,CSAHSGQGADGTEAFF,TGCAGTGCGCACTCGGGACAGGGGGCAGATGGCACTGAAGCTTTCTTT
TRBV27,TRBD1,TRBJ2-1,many,CASSPGTGGMDEQFF,TGTGCCAGCAGTCCTGGGACAGGGGGCATGGATGAGCAGTTCTTC
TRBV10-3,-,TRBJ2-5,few,CATSMPRSQETQYF,TGTGCCACGAGTATGCCTAGGTCCCAAGAGACCCAGTACTTC
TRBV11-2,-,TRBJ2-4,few,CASSYPCANIQYF,TGTGCCAGCAGCTATCCGTGCGCAAACATTCAGTACTTC
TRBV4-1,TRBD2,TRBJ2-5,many,CASSQGGGETQYF,TGCGCCAGCAGCCAGGGCGGGGGAGAGACCCAGTACTTC
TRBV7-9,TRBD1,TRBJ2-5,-,CASSFLGQGDETQYF,TGTGCCAGCAGCTTCCTGGGACAGGGGGACGAGACCCAGTACTTC
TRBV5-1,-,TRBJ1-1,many,CASSLEAGDMLMNTEAFF,TGCGCCAGCAGCTTGGAGGCAGGCGATATGTTAATGAACACTGAAGCTTTCTTT
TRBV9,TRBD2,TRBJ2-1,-,CASSVGGGAHNEQFF,TGTGCCAGCAGCGTAGGCGGGGGGGCTCACAATGAGCAGTTCTTC
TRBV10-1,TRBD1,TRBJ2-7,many,CASSAGTGGNEQYF,TGCGCCAGCAGTGCCGGGACAGGGGGGAACGAGCAGTACTTC
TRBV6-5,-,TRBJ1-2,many,CASSSAGGFANYGDTF,TGTGCCAGCAGCTCTGCGGGGGGATTCGCTAACTATGGCGACACCTTC
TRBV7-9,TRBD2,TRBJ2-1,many,CASQGGGAYNEQFF,TGTGCCAGTCAGGGCGGGGGGGCCTACAATGAGCAGTTCTTC
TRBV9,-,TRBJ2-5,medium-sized,CASSREGKETQYF,TGTGCCAGCAGCCGAGAGGGTAAGGAGACCCAGTACTTC
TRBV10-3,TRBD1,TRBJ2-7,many,CAISEKRDSSYEQYF,TGTGCCATCAGTGAGAAACGGGACAGCTCCTACGAGCAGTACTTC
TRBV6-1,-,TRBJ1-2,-,CASIRGHLYGYTF,TGTGCCAGCATCCGGGGCCACCTCTATGGCTACACCTTC
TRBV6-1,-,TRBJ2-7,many,CASRELHHEQYF,TGTGCCAGCAGGGAGCTACACCACGAGCAGTACTTC
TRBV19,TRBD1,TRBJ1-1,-,CASSSRTGLGTEAFF,TGTGCCAGTAGTTCTCGGACAGGGTTGGGCACTGAAGCTTTCTTT
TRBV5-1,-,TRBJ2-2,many,CASSYPRVQAGNTGELFF,TGCGCCAGCAGCTACCCCCGCGTCCAGGCGGGTAACACCGGGGAGCTGTTTTTT
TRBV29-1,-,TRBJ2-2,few,CSVEDPKVINTGELFF,TGCAGCGTTGAAGACCCTAAGGTCATTAACACCGGGGAGCTGTTTTTT
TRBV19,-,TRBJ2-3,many,CASSIGGANGDTQYF,TGTGCCAGTAGTATAGGGGGGGCAAATGGAGATACGCAGTATTTT
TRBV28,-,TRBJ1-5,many,CASIPRENNQPQHF,TGTGCCAGCATACCCAGGGAGAACAATCAGCCCCAGCATTTT
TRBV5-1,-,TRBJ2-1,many,CASSLVAGPYNEQFF,TGCGCCAGCAGCTTGGTGGCGGGGCCTTACAATGAGCAGTTCTTC
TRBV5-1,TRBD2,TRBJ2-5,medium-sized,CASSLEGLGETQYF,TGCGCCAGCAGCTTGGAAGGACTAGGGGAGACCCAGTACTTC
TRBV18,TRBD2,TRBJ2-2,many,CASSTPGLSGASNTGELFF,TGTGCCAGCTCAACCCCGGGCCTAAGCGGGGCGTCGAACACCGGGGAGCTGTTTTTT
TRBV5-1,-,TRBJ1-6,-,CASSLNGGRHNSPLHF,TGCGCCAGCAGCTTGAATGGCGGACGGCATAATTCACCCCTCCACTTT
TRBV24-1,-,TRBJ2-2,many,CATSDTGTDPFWTGELFF,TGTGCCACCAGTGATACCGGGACGGACCCGTTTTGGACCGGGGAGCTGTTTTTT
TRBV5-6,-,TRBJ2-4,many,CASSLWSGAKNIQYF,TGTGCCAGCAGCTTGTGGTCAGGAGCCAAAAACATTCAGTACTTC